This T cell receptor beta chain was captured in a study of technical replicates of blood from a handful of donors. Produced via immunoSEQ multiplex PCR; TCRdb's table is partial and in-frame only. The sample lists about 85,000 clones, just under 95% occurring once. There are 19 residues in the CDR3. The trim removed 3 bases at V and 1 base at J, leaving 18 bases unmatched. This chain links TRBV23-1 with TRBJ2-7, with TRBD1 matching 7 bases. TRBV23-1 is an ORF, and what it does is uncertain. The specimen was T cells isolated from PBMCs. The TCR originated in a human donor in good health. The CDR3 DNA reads TGCGCCAGCAGTCACGTTGTGACAGGGTCGAAGGAGCCGTCCTACGAGCAGTACTTC. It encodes CASSHVVTGSKEPSYEQYF.